This paragraph covers one T cell receptor (beta chain) sequence. Its antigen remains unknown. Germline trimming cut 0 bases from V and 10 bases from J; bases unmatched to any gene: 8. The CDR3 covers 16 residues. Germline values: CDR1 MGHRA, CDR2 YSYEKL. One entry per CDR3 protein results from TCRdb running MiXCR on the 5' RACE reads. The top ten clones hold 20% to 25% of a sample with over 350,000 distinct CDR3 sequences, more than 15% of them seen once. The entry originates in a study of T-cell memory formation after mild COVID-19. Study observations and caveats: CD4/CD8 balance characterized clones contracting day 15 to 85, and CD4+ skew characterized later expanders.

The sequenced sample was PBMCs or a T cell subset sorted from them (not recorded which). The chain recombines TRBV4-1 with TRBJ1-4, with TRBD1 matching 10 bases. The TCR sequence derives from a man aged 18 to 35 who had mild COVID-19 (a few samples of this study predate the infection). Cell type and time point are not known. CDR3 nucleotide sequence: TGCGCCAGCAGCCAAGAGTCGGGACAGGGGAGTGTAAAACTGTTTTTT. Residues: CASSQESGQGSVKLFF.